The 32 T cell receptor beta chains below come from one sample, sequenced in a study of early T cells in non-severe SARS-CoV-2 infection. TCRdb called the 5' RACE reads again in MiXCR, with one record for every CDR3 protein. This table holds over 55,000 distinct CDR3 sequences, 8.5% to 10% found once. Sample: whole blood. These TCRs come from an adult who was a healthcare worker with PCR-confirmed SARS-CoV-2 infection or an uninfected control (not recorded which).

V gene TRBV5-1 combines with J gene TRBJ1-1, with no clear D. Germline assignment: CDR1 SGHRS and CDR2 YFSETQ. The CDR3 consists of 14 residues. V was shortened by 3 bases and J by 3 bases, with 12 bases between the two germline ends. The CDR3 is CASSYRGLDTEAFF. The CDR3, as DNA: TGCGCCAGCAGCTATCGGGGTCTGGACACTGAAGCTTTCTTT.

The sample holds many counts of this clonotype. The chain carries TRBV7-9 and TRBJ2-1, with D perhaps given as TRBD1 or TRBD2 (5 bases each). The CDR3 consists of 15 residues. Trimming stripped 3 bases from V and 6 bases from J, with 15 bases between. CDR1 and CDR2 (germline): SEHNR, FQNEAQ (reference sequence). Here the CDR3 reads CASSFGQGEGNEQFF. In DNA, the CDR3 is TGTGCCAGCAGCTTCGGGCAGGGAGAGGGCAATGAGCAGTTCTTC.

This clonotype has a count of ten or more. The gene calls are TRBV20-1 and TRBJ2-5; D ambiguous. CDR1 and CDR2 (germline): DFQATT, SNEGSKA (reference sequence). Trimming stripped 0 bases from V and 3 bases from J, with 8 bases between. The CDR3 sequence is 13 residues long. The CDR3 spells CSAREGGKETQYF. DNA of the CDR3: TGCAGTGCTAGAGAGGGCGGAAAAGAGACCCAGTACTTC.

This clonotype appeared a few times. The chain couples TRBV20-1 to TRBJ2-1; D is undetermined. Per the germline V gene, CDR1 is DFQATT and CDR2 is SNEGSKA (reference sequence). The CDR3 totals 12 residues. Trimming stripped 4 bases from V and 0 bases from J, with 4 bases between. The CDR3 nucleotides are TGCAGTGCTACCCTCTCCTACAATGAGCAGTTCTTC. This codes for CSATLSYNEQFF.

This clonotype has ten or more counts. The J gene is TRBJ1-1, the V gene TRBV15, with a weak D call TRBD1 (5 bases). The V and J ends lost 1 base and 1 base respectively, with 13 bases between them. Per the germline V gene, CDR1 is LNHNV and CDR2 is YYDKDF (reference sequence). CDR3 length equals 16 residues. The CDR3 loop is CATSRGGTGQNTEAFF. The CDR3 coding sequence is TGTGCCACCAGCAGAGGGGGGACGGGCCAGAACACTGAAGCTTTCTTT.

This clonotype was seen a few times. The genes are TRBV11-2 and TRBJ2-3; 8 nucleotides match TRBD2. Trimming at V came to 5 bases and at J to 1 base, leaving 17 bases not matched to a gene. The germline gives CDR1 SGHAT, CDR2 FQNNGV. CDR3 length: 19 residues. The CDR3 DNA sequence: TGTGCCAGCAGCCCATCTCAGGGACTAGTGGGACGAGGCACAGATACGCAGTATTTT. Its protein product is CASSPSQGLVGRGTDTQYF.

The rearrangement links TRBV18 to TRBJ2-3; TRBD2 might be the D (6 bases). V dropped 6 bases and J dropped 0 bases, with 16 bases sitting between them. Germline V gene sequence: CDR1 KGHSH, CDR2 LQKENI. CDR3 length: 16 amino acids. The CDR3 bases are TGTGCCAGCTCTCCCGGTCGGGGGACCAGCACAGATACGCAGTATTTT. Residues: CASSPGRGTSTDTQYF.

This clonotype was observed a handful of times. The CDR3 loop is CASSYGMSSGADTQYF. In DNA, the CDR3 is TGTGCCAGCAGTTATGGGATGAGCTCAGGTGCAGATACGCAGTATTTT. The chain uses TRBV6-2 or TRBV6-3 and TRBJ2-3; no definite D call. The CDR3 is made up of 16 amino acids. V was clipped by 3 bases and J by 4 bases, with 17 bases between them. Per germline, CDR1 MNHEY and CDR2 SVGEGT.

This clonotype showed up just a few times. The CDR3 region is CASSQVGQGYNEQFF. The DNA of the CDR3 is TGCGCCAGCAGCCAAGTGGGACAGGGCTACAATGAGCAGTTCTTC. V and J are TRBV4-3 and TRBJ2-1; TRBD1 matches 9 bases. The CDR3 extends over 15 amino acids. From germline, CDR1 is LGHNA and CDR2 YSLEER. V shed 1 base, J shed 3 bases, and the junction held 1 base outside the gene matches.

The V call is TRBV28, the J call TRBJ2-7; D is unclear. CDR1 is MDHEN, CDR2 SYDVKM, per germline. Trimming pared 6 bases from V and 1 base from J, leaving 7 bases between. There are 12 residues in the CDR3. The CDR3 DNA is TGTGCCAGCAGGCCGAATTCCTACGAGCAGTACTTC. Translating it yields CASRPNSYEQYF.

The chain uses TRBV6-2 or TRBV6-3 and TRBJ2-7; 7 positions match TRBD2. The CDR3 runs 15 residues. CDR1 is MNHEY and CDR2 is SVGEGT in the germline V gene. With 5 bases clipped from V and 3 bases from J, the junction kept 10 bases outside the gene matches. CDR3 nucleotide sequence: TGTGCCAGCAGTCCCGGGGAGCGGGGTAACTACGAGCAGTACTTC. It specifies CASSPGERGNYEQYF.

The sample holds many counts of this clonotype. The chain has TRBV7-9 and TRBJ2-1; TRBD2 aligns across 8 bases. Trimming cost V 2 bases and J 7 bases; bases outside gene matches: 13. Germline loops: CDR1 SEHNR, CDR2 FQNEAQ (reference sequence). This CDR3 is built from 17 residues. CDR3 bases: TGTGCCAGCAGCTTATTTTTCAGAGCGGGAGTAGTAAATGAGCAGTTCTTC. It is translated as CASSLFFRAGVVNEQFF. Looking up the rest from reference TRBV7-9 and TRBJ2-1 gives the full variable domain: DTGVSQNPRHKITKRGQNVTFRCDPISEHNRLYWYRQTLGQGPEFLTYFQNEAQLEKSRLLSDRFSAERPKGSFSTLEIQRTEQGDSAMYLCASSLFFRAGVVNEQFFGPGTRLTVL.

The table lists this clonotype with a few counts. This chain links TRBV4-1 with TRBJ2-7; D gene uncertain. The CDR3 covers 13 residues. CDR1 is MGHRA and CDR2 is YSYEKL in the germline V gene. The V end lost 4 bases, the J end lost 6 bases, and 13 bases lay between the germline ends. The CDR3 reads CASSRDVAAEQYF. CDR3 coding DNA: TGCGCCAGCAGCCGAGACGTGGCAGCCGAGCAGTACTTC.

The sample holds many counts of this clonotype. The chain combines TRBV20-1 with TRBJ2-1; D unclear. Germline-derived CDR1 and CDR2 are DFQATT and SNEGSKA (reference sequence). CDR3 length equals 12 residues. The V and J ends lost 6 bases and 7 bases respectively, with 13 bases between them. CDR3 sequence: CSAWQRLNEQFF. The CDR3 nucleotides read TGCAGTGCATGGCAGAGATTAAATGAGCAGTTCTTC.

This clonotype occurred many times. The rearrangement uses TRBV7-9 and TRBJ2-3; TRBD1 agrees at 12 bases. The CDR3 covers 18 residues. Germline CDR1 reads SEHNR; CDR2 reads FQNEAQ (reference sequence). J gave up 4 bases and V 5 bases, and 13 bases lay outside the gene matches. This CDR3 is CASSPSTGTGGSADTQYF. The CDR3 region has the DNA TGTGCCAGCAGCCCCAGTACCGGGACAGGGGGCAGCGCAGATACGCAGTATTTT.

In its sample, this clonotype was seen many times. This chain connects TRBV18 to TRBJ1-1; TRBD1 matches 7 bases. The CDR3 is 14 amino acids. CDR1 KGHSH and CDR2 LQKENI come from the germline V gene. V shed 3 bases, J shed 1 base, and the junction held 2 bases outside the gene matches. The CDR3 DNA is TGTGCCAGCTCACCGCGGACAGGGAACACTGAAGCTTTCTTT. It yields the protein CASSPRTGNTEAFF.

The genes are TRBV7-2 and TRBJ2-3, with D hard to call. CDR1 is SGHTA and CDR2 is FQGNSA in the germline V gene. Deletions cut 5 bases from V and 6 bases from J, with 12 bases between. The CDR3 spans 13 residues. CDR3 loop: CASSPDPRDTQYF. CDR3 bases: TGTGCCAGCAGCCCGGACCCGCGGGATACGCAGTATTTT.

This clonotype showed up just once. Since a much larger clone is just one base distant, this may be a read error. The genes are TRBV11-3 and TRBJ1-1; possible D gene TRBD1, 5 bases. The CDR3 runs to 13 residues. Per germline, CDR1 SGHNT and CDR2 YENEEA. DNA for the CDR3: TGTGCCAGCATCTTAGGGACGGGGGCTGAAGCTTTCTTT. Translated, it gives CASILGTGAEAFF.

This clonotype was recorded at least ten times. The CDR3 region is CASSLGAGWLDEQFF. The DNA of the CDR3 is TGTGCCAGCAGCTTAGGAGCGGGGTGGTTGGATGAGCAGTTCTTC. The gene calls are TRBV7-2 and TRBJ2-1; 7 positions match TRBD2. The CDR3 runs 15 residues. The germline CDR1 and CDR2 sequences are SGHTA and FQGNSA. V was pared by 1 base and J by 8 bases, with 8 bases of the junction left unmatched.

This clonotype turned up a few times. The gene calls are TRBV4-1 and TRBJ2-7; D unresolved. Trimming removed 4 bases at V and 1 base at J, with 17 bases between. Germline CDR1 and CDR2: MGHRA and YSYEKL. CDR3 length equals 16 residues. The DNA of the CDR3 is TGCGCCAGCAGCCCGCGCTTCGTCGGGTTTTCCTACGAGCAGTACTTC. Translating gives CASSPRFVGFSYEQYF.

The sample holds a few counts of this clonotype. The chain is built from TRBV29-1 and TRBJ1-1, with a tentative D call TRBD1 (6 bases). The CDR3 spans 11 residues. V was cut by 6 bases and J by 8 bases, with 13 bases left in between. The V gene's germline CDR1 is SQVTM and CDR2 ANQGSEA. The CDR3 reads CSVFQGMEAFF. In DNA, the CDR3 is TGCAGCGTGTTTCAGGGGATGGAAGCTTTCTTT.

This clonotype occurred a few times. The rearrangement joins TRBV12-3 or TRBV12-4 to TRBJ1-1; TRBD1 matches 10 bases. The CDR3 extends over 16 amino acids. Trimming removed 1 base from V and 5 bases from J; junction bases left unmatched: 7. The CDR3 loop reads CASSLGQGATGTEAFF. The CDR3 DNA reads TGTGCCAGCAGTTTAGGACAGGGGGCTACGGGGACTGAAGCTTTCTTT.

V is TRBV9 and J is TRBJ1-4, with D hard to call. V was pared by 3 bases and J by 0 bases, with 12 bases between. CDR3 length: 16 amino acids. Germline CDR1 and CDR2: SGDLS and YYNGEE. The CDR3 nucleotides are TGTGCCAGCAGCGCAGGCTCCGGCACAACTAATGAAAAACTGTTTTTT. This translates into CASSAGSGTTNEKLFF.

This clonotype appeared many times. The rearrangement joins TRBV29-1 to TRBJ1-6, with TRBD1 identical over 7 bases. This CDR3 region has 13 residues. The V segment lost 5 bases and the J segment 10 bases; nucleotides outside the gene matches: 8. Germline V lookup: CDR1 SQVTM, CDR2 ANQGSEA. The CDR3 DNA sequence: TGCAGCGTTTCCGACAGGGTTGAGTCACCCCTCCACTTT. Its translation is CSVSDRVESPLHF.

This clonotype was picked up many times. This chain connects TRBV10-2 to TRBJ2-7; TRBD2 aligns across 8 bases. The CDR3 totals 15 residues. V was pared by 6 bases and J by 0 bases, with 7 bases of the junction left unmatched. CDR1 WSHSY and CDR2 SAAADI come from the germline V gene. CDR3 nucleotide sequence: TGCGCCAGCAGCTCGGGGGGGCTGAGCTCCTACGAGCAGTACTTC. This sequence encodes CASSSGGLSSYEQYF.

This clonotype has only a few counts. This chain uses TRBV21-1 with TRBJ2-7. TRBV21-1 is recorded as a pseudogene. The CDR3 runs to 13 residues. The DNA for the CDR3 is TGTGCCAGCGGCGTTCGACTCCACTACGAGCAGTACTTC. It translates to CASGVRLHYEQYF.

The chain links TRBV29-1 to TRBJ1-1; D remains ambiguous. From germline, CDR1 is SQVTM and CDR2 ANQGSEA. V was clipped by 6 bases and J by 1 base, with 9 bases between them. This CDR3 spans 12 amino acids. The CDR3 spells CSVDLRNTEAFF. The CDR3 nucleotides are TGCAGCGTCGATCTTAGGAACACTGAAGCTTTCTTT.

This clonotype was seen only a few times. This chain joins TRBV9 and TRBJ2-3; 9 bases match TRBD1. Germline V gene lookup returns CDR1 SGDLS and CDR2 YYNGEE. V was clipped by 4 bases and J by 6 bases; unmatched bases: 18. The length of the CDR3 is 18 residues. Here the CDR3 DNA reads TGTGCCAGCAGCTCTACGCCCGGGACAGGGATCATCTGGGATACGCAGTATTTT. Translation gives CASSSTPGTGIIWDTQYF.

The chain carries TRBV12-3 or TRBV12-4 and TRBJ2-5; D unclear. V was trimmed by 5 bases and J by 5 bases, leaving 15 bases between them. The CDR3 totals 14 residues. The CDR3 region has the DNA TGTGCCAGCAGTCCTTCTGGGGTGGAGGAGACCCAGTACTTC. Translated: CASSPSGVEETQYF.

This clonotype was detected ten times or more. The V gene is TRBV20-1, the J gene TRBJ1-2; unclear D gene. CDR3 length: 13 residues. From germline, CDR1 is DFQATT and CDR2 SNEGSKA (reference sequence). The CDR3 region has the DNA TGCATTCCTTACCGGACTTCTAACTATGGCTACACCTTC. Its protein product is CIPYRTSNYGYTF.

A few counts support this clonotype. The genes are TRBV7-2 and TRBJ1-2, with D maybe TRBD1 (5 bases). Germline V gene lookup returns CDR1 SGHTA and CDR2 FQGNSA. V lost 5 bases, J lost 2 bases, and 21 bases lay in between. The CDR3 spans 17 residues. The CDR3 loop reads CASSPGATLTANYGYTF. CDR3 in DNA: TGTGCCAGCAGCCCTGGGGCGACGCTCACGGCGAACTATGGCTACACCTTC.

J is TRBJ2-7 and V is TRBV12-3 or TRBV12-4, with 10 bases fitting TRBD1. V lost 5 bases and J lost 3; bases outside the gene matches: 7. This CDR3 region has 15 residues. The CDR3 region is CASSPTGGLNYEQYF. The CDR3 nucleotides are TGTGCCAGCAGTCCGACAGGGGGCCTTAACTACGAGCAGTACTTC.